One and the same sample provided the 19 T cell receptor beta chains below, sequenced in a study of type 1 regulatory T cells. MiXCR, run by TCRdb on the reads, gives a single entry per CDR3 protein. Of some 71,000 distinct CDR3 sequences listed, about 20% are singletons. Study results and caveats: Compared with non-type 1 regulatory T cells, type 1 regulatory T cells showed a more restricted TCR repertoire.

Their antigens are not known. Sequencing was performed on cultured type 1 regulatory T (Tr1) cells, either the whole culture or a sorted fraction (not recorded which). Receptor source: a human donor in good health.

V usage is TRBV7-8 and J usage is TRBJ1-1; the D is unclear. The CDR3 has 12 amino acids. In germline, CDR1 is SGHVS, CDR2 FQNEAQ. Trimming removed 0 bases from V and 4 bases from J, with 3 bases in between. The CDR3 loop is CASSLAATEAFF. The CDR3 DNA reads TGTGCCAGCAGCTTAGCAGCCACTGAAGCTTTCTTT.

This chain connects TRBV6-5 to TRBJ2-7; D tentatively fits TRBD1 or TRBD2 (5 bases each). Deletions cut 2 bases from V and 0 bases from J, with 8 bases between. Germline CDR1 is MNHEY and CDR2 is SVGAGI. The CDR3 runs to 14 residues. The CDR3 spells CASSYGTYSYEQYF. CDR3 DNA sequence: TGTGCCAGCAGTTACGGGACGTACTCCTACGAGCAGTACTTC.

V gene TRBV7-8 combines with J gene TRBJ2-1; D is undetermined. The CDR3 consists of 14 residues. Trimming removed 1 base at V and 0 bases at J, with 4 bases between. CDR1 and CDR2 from the germline V gene are SGHVS and FQNEAQ. The CDR3 coding sequence is TGTGCCAGCAGCTTAGGACTCTCCTACAATGAGCAGTTCTTC. It yields the protein CASSLGLSYNEQFF.

The V gene is TRBV7-9, the J gene TRBJ2-1, with 7 bases identical to TRBD2. Trimming cost V 2 bases and J 2 bases; bases outside gene matches: 12. The CDR3 contains 18 residues. Germline V gene lookup returns CDR1 SEHNR and CDR2 FQNEAQ (reference sequence). The CDR3 spells CASSLREGPVRTYNEQFF. The CDR3 DNA follows: TGTGCCAGCAGCTTAAGGGAGGGTCCGGTGAGAACCTACAATGAGCAGTTCTTC.

A few counts support this clonotype. The V and J genes are TRBV30 and TRBJ2-3; D perhaps matches TRBD1 (6 bases). Per germline, CDR1 GTSNPN and CDR2 SVGIG (reference sequence). The length of the CDR3 is 14 residues. V was cut by 5 bases and J by 1 base, with 13 bases left in between. Here the CDR3 DNA reads TGTGCCTGGTTCCGGGCAGGGGGCACAGATACGCAGTATTTT. This gives the protein CAWFRAGGTDTQYF.

This sequence joins TRBV7-9 and TRBJ2-5; D is unclear. The CDR3 has 13 amino acids. The V end was cut by 5 bases, the J end by 1 base, with 8 bases between. Germline V CDR1 and CDR2: SEHNR, FQNEAQ (reference sequence). The CDR3 DNA reads TGTGCCAGCAGCCCGGACGGCCAAGAGACCCAGTACTTC. Translated: CASSPDGQETQYF.

The chain couples TRBV28 to TRBJ1-4, with D possibly matching TRBD1 (6 bases). The CDR3 runs 15 residues. V was pared by 5 bases and J by 7 bases, with 17 bases between. Germline loops: CDR1 MDHEN, CDR2 SYDVKM. CDR3 nucleotide sequence: TGTGCCAGCAGTAGGGGGGGGGTATCGGTTGAAAAACTGTTTTTT. Its translation: CASSRGGVSVEKLFF.

The chain has TRBV20-1 and TRBJ2-3; TRBD2 matches at 7 bases. V lost 4 bases to trimming and J lost 3 bases; unmatched junction nucleotides: 19. Looked up from germline, CDR1 is DFQATT and CDR2 is SNEGSKA (reference sequence). This CDR3 region has 18 residues. This CDR3 is CSATTPASRREFTDTQYF. CDR3 coding DNA: TGCAGTGCTACTACCCCGGCATCGAGGCGGGAGTTTACAGATACGCAGTATTTT.

The gene calls are TRBV21-1 and TRBJ2-1; the D call of TRBD2 is as the table states it, not checked on the DNA. TRBV21-1 is described as a pseudogene. The CDR3 length is 17 residues. CDR3 region: CASSGVFSGNSYNEQFF. Here the CDR3 DNA reads TGTGCCAGCAGTGGAGTCTTTAGCGGGAACTCCTACAATGAGCAGTTCTTC.

The chain links TRBV20-1 to TRBJ1-6, with D uncertain. Trimming removed 1 base from V and 6 bases from J, with 4 bases in between. The CDR3 is 12 amino acids. Germline CDR1 DFQATT, CDR2 SNEGSKA (reference sequence). The CDR3, as DNA: TGCAGTGCTAGAGCACCTAATTCACCCCTCCACTTT. Its protein is CSARAPNSPLHF.

The chain combines TRBV7-2 with TRBJ2-5; 10 positions match TRBD2. There are 17 residues in the CDR3. J gave up 2 bases and V 3 bases, and 9 bases lay outside the gene matches. Per germline, CDR1 SGHTA and CDR2 FQGNSA. This CDR3 reads CASSFRTSGPEQETQYF. The CDR3 DNA is TGTGCCAGCAGCTTTCGGACTAGCGGACCTGAACAAGAGACCCAGTACTTC.

This clonotype has a count of ten or more. The chain links TRBV29-1 to TRBJ1-4, with no clear D. The CDR3 extends over 13 amino acids. Per germline, CDR1 SQVTM and CDR2 ANQGSEA. The ends were cut back, 3 bases at V and 8 bases at J, with 13 bases in the middle. Written as DNA, the CDR3 is TGCAGCGTTGATAAGGACGGAGGGGAAAAACTGTTTTTT. This translates into CSVDKDGGEKLFF.

This clonotype was seen many times. This chain joins TRBV29-1 and TRBJ1-2; TRBD1 might be the D (6 bases). CDR1 and CDR2 (germline): SQVTM, ANQGSEA. This CDR3 has 12 residues. V was cut by 5 bases and J by 7 bases, with 14 bases left in between. The CDR3 spells CSVSTGLSGYTF. The CDR3, as DNA: TGCAGCGTTTCTACAGGGCTCTCTGGCTACACCTTC.

This clonotype was counted ten times or more. V is TRBV24-1 and J is TRBJ1-5; D not resolved. The CDR3 sequence is 14 residues long. The germline CDR1 and CDR2 sequences are KGHDR and SFDVKD. Trimming removed 9 bases from V and 2 bases from J, with 13 bases in between. The CDR3 DNA is TGTGCCACCGCCAGAGGTTTTGGCAATCAGCCCCAGCATTTT. This codes for CATARGFGNQPQHF.

This clonotype was counted only a few times. The chain is built from TRBV7-3 and TRBJ2-7; no clear D gene. The germline gives CDR1 SGHTA, CDR2 FQGTGA. V dropped 2 bases and J dropped 5 bases, with 13 bases sitting between them. This CDR3 region has 14 residues. The CDR3 loop reads CASSLGRQSDEQYF. CDR3 nucleotides: TGTGCCAGCAGCTTAGGGCGGCAGTCGGACGAGCAGTACTTC.

This clonotype appeared a few times. The rearrangement links TRBV9 to TRBJ1-1; no clear D gene. Germline V lookup: CDR1 SGDLS, CDR2 YYNGEE. The CDR3 sequence is 14 residues long. V lost 2 bases, J lost 1 base, and 9 bases lay in between. CDR3 coding DNA: TGTGCCAGCAGCGTTACAGAAAGGAACACTGAAGCTTTCTTT. This codes for CASSVTERNTEAFF.

Notes on this clonotype: At one end, the junction sequence differs from germline, possibly due to a read error. The chain combines TRBV30 with TRBJ2-5; TRBD2 is a possible D gene (6 bases). The length of the CDR3 is 12 residues. Germline loops: CDR1 GTSNPN, CDR2 SVGIG (reference sequence). In DNA, the CDR3 is TGTGCCTGGAGTGAGGAGGGGCGGACCCAGCACTTC. It yields the protein CAWSEEGRTQHF.

The J gene is TRBJ2-2, the V gene TRBV6-1; 7 bases are a match to TRBD2. The V segment lost 5 bases and the J segment 0 bases; nucleotides outside the gene matches: 3. The CDR3 covers 15 residues. The germline V gene has CDR1 MNHNS and CDR2 SASEGT. The CDR3 spells CASSWGGANTGELFF. Written as DNA, the CDR3 is TGTGCCAGCAGTTGGGGGGGGGCGAACACCGGGGAGCTGTTTTTT.

This chain joins TRBV12-3 or TRBV12-4 and TRBJ1-5, with D possibly TRBD1 on 5 matching bases. The CDR3 is 15 residues long. V dropped 6 bases and J dropped 3 bases, with 15 bases sitting between them. In DNA form, the CDR3 reads TGTGCCAGCAGCACCGGGACCTGGGCCAATCAGCCCCAGCATTTT. This codes for CASSTGTWANQPQHF.